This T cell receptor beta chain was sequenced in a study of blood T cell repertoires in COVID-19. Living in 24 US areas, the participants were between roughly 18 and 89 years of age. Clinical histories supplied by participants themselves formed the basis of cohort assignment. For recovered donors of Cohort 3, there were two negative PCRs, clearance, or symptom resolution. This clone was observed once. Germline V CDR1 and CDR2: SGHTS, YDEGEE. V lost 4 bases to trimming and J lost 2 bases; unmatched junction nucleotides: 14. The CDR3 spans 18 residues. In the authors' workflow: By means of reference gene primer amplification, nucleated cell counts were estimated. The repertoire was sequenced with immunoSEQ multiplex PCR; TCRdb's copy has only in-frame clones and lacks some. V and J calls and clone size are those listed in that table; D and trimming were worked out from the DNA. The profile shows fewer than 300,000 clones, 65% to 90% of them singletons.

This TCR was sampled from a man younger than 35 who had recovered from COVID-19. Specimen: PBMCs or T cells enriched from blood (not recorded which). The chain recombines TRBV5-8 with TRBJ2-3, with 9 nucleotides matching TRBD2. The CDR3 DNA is TGTGCCAGCAGCCGAATCTCACAGACTAGCGGCAACACAGATACGCAGTATTTT. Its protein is CASSRISQTSGNTDTQYF. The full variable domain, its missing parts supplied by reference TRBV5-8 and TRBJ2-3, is EAGVTQSPTHLIKTRGQQATLRCSPISGHTSVYWYQQALGLGLQFLLWYDEGEERNRGNFPPRFSGRQFPNYSSELNVNALELEDSALYLCASSRISQTSGNTDTQYFGPGTRLTVL.